Following are 17 T cell receptor beta chains from one sample sequenced in a study of T cells after yellow fever vaccination. One entry per CDR3 protein results from TCRdb running MiXCR on the 5' RACE reads. The data hold 200,000 to 300,000 distinct CDR3 sequences, with about 7% observed a single time. The input for sequencing was CD4+ T cells sorted from PBMCs, taken on the day of the yellow fever booster vaccination. These receptors were taken from a young man who received the YFV17D yellow fever vaccine.

This clonotype came up many times. The DNA of the CDR3 is TGCAGTGCTAGCGCTAGCGGGAGGATCCTGTACTTC. It codes for CSASASGRILYF. V gene TRBV20-1 combines with J gene TRBJ2-7; 11 bases agree with TRBD2. V dropped 3 bases and J dropped 12; count of bases not matched to a gene: 7. Germline values: CDR1 DFQATT, CDR2 SNEGSKA (reference sequence). The CDR3 has 12 amino acids.

The DNA of the CDR3 is TGTGCCAGCAGTTACTCCGCCGAGACCCAGTACTTC. Translated, it gives CASSYSAETQYF. The V call is TRBV6-6, the J call TRBJ2-5; no firm D call. The CDR3 runs to 12 residues. Looked up from germline, CDR1 is MNHNY and CDR2 is SVGAGI (reference sequence). V lost 0 bases, J lost 5 bases, and 4 bases lay in between.

This sequence joins TRBV2 and TRBJ2-1; no firm D call. The V gene lost 4 bases and the J gene lost 5 bases, with 12 bases spanning the gap. Germline CDR1 is SNHLY and CDR2 is FYNNEI. CDR3 length: 14 residues. CDR3 nucleotide sequence: TGTGCCAGCAGTGTAGACCATATAAACAATGAGCAGTTCTTC. It translates to CASSVDHINNEQFF.

The table lists this clonotype with a few counts. This chain uses TRBV24-1 with TRBJ1-2; possibly TRBD1 for D (5 bases). The length of the CDR3 is 14 residues. The germline gives CDR1 KGHDR, CDR2 SFDVKD. V was pared by 3 bases and J by 8 bases, with 15 bases between. The CDR3 protein is CATSDPGRGEGYTF. CDR3 sequence (DNA): TGTGCCACCAGTGATCCAGGGAGAGGAGAAGGCTACACCTTC.

This clonotype was counted ten times or more. V usage is TRBV7-9 and J usage is TRBJ1-4; no reliable D call. Germline CDR1 is SEHNR and CDR2 is FQNEAQ (reference sequence). The CDR3 is 16 residues long. Deletions cut 8 bases from V and 4 bases from J, with 20 bases between. The chain's CDR3 is CASSASVGRLNEKLFF. CDR3 nucleotides: TGTGCCAGCTCAGCTTCGGTTGGACGGCTTAATGAAAAACTGTTTTTT.

This clonotype was seen many times. The chain is built from TRBV29-1 and TRBJ2-7, with D unclear. This CDR3 comprises 13 residues. The germline gives CDR1 SQVTM, CDR2 ANQGSEA. V lost 5 bases and J 6 bases, leaving 17 bases between the germline ends. In DNA, the CDR3 is TGCAGCGTTAGGGCTCGGGTTAGAGGCGAGCAGTACTTC. Translation gives CSVRARVRGEQYF.

This clonotype was detected ten times or more. The rearrangement links TRBV7-8 to TRBJ1-2; TRBD1 matches 8 bases. The germline CDR1 and CDR2 sequences are SGHVS and FQNEAQ. CDR3 length: 13 residues. V shed 3 bases and J 6 bases; nucleotides not matched to a gene: 3. CDR3 nucleotide sequence: TGTGCCAGCAGCTTGGACAGGGTCGATGGCTACACCTTC. Its translation is CASSLDRVDGYTF.

This clonotype was detected a few times. This chain joins TRBV27 and TRBJ2-7; 9 bases fit TRBD1. CDR1 and CDR2 (germline): MNHEY, SMNVEV (reference sequence). The CDR3 runs 18 residues. Trimming took 6 bases from V and 2 from J; bases not matched to a gene: 17. The CDR3 DNA reads as TGTGCCAGCAGGCAGATATTCCCCACGGACAGGGGAACCTACGAGCAGTACTTC. Translation gives CASRQIFPTDRGTYEQYF.

This clonotype was seen a handful of times. The chain is built from TRBV5-1 and TRBJ2-7; 8 bases match TRBD1. From germline, CDR1 is SGHRS and CDR2 YFSETQ. The trim removed 4 bases at V and 5 bases at J, leaving 5 bases unmatched. This CDR3 comprises 13 residues. The CDR3 here is CASSLRTGNEQYF. DNA for the CDR3: TGCGCCAGCAGCCTCAGGACAGGGAACGAGCAGTACTTC.

V and J are TRBV20-1 and TRBJ2-7, with D unresolved. This CDR3 has 13 amino acids. Germline V gene data show CDR1 as DFQATT and CDR2 as SNEGSKA (reference sequence). Trimming removed 3 bases from V and 0 bases from J, with 9 bases in between. CDR3 loop: CSARAQPSYEQYF. The CDR3 DNA is TGCAGTGCTAGGGCACAGCCCTCCTACGAGCAGTACTTC.

This clonotype was recorded many times. The rearrangement uses TRBV7-8 and TRBJ2-1; 9 bases are shared with TRBD2. Trimming took 3 bases from V and 7 from J; bases not matched to a gene: 7. Germline CDR1 SGHVS, CDR2 FQNEAQ. The CDR3 length is 15 residues. The CDR3 nucleotides are TGTGCCAGCAGCTTTAGCGGGAGAGGCGTGAATGAGCAGTTCTTC. It encodes CASSFSGRGVNEQFF.

On this clonotype itself: Possible read error: a much larger clone is one base away. This chain links TRBV7-9 with TRBJ2-3, with D unresolved. The length of the CDR3 is 14 residues. The V end was cut by 5 bases, the J end by 2 bases, with 11 bases between. Looked up from germline, CDR1 is SEHNR and CDR2 is FQNEAQ (reference sequence). This CDR3 is CASSKPISTDTQYF. The DNA for the CDR3 is TGTGCCAGCAGCAAACCGATCTCCACAGATACGCAGTATTTT.

In its sample, this clonotype was seen a few times. This sequence joins TRBV7-2 and TRBJ2-5; D might be TRBD2 (6 bases). This CDR3 region has 17 residues. The V end lost 5 bases, the J end lost 1 base, and 20 bases lay between the germline ends. The germline CDR1 and CDR2 sequences are SGHTA and FQGNSA. The CDR3 DNA sequence: TGTGCCAGCAGCCCCCAGCTAGCGTCTAGCGCCCAAGAGACCCAGTACTTC. It is translated as CASSPQLASSAQETQYF.

The sample holds many counts of this clonotype. This sequence joins TRBV29-1 and TRBJ2-3; TRBD2 agrees at 7 bases. The CDR3 runs to 14 residues. CDR1 is SQVTM and CDR2 is ANQGSEA in the germline V gene. J was trimmed by 1 base and V by 4 bases; bases with no gene match: 5. This chain's CDR3 is CSVARGSGTDTQYF. CDR3 nucleotide sequence: TGCAGCGTTGCCCGCGGGAGTGGCACAGATACGCAGTATTTT.

The gene calls are TRBV27 and TRBJ1-1; 8 positions match TRBD1. CDR1 is MNHEY and CDR2 is SMNVEV in the germline V gene (reference sequence). J gave up 4 bases and V 1 base, and 5 bases lay outside the gene matches. The CDR3 totals 15 residues. The CDR3 region has the DNA TGTGCCAGCAGTTTATTGGCAGGGGGCATCACTGAAGCTTTCTTT. Its protein product is CASSLLAGGITEAFF.

This clonotype was found a few times. This chain links TRBV7-6 with TRBJ2-3; TRBD1 agrees at 11 bases. V shed 7 bases, J shed 9 bases, and the junction held 12 bases outside the gene matches. The CDR3 extends over 15 amino acids. The germline V gene encodes CDR1 SGHVS and CDR2 FNYEAQ. CDR3 nucleotide sequence: TGTGCCAGCACCCCGGGTTACGGGACAGGGGGGACGCAGTATTTT. It encodes CASTPGYGTGGTQYF.

This clonotype came up many times. The rearrangement links TRBV10-3 to TRBJ2-5, with 7 bases identical to TRBD2. Germline values: CDR1 ENHRY, CDR2 SYGVKD. With V trimmed by 0 bases and J by 1 base, 8 bases remained unmatched. The CDR3 totals 17 residues. DNA for the CDR3: TGTGCCATCAGTGAGTCGTTGACGGGAGGTTTCCAAGAGACCCAGTACTTC. It codes for CAISESLTGGFQETQYF.